These 12 T cell receptor beta chains share one sample of origin, sequenced in a study of OX40 agonist ivuxolimab in advanced cancers. The method was immunoSEQ multiplex PCR; TCRdb's version includes in-frame clones alone and lacks a portion of them. The sample yields approximately 47,000 clones, approximately 91% seen once. This specimen consisted of CD4+ or CD8+ T cells sorted from blood, obtained in a trial of the OX40 agonist ivuxolimab. Receptors originate from an adult with an advanced solid tumor such as melanoma, head and neck, liver or kidney cancer.

To note about this clone: The sample has other DNA sequences that encode this CDR3 too. The gene calls are TRBV2 and TRBJ1-3; TRBD1 is a possible D gene (5 bases). CDR3 length: 15 amino acids. CDR1 is SNHLY and CDR2 is FYNNEI in the germline V gene. V gave up 1 base and J gave up 4 bases, with 11 bases separating them. CDR3 sequence: CASSEEGTAGNTIYF. In DNA form, the CDR3 reads TGTGCCAGCAGTGAAGAGGGGACTGCCGGAAACACCATATATTTT.

This sequence joins TRBV19 and TRBJ2-2, with 11 bases identical to TRBD1. Germline V gene sequence: CDR1 LNHDA, CDR2 SQIVND (reference sequence). The CDR3 has 16 residues. J gave up 4 bases and V 4 bases, and 5 bases lay outside the gene matches. The CDR3 DNA follows: TGTGCCAGTAGTAAGGGGACAGGGGGGGGCACCGGGGAGCTGTTTTTT. The encoded protein is CASSKGTGGGTGELFF.

CDR3 sequence: CATKDRLSNQPQHF. The CDR3 DNA sequence: TGTGCCACTAAAGACAGGCTTAGCAATCAGCCCCAGCATTTT. This chain uses TRBV19 with TRBJ1-5; tentative D call: TRBD1 (6 bases). This CDR3 contains 14 residues. CDR1 and CDR2 from the germline V gene are LNHDA and SQIVND (reference sequence). V lost 10 bases and J lost 0, with 13 bases in between.

The rearrangement links TRBV4-1 to TRBJ2-1; D remains unclear. This CDR3 contains 15 residues. Germline-derived CDR1 and CDR2 are MGHRA and YSYEKL. Trimming shortened V by 4 bases and J by 5 bases, and 15 bases separated the two germline ends. This CDR3 reads CASSPWGLGNNEQFF. The CDR3 DNA reads TGCGCCAGCAGCCCGTGGGGTCTGGGGAACAATGAGCAGTTCTTC.

This chain uses TRBV4-3 with TRBJ1-4; D unresolved. CDR3 length equals 14 residues. V lost 1 base and J 7 bases, leaving 10 bases between the germline ends. Germline-derived CDR1 and CDR2 are LGHNA and YSLEER. CDR3 nucleotides: TGCGCCAGCAGCCAAGGGGTCGGACTTGAAAAACTGTTTTTT. Its translation is CASSQGVGLEKLFF.

This clone was seen a handful of times. The chain employs TRBV4-3 and TRBJ2-7; 12 nucleotides match TRBD2. This CDR3 spans 15 amino acids. J was trimmed by 2 bases and V by 6 bases; bases with no gene match: 5. Germline CDR1 reads LGHNA; CDR2 reads YSLEER. Here the CDR3 reads CASSPTSGRTYEQYF. The CDR3 nucleotides are TGCGCCAGCAGTCCTACTAGCGGGAGGACCTACGAGCAGTACTTC.

The chain recombines TRBV6-5 with TRBJ2-7, with TRBD1 matching over 9 bases. The CDR3 spans 15 residues. Per germline, CDR1 MNHEY and CDR2 SVGAGI. With V trimmed by 4 bases and J by 3 bases, 7 bases remained unmatched. CDR3 bases: TGTGCCAGCAGTTTCGGGACAGGGCTATTCTACGAGCAGTACTTC. Encoded protein: CASSFGTGLFYEQYF.

The rearrangement joins TRBV23-1 to TRBJ1-2; possibly TRBD1 for D (5 bases). TRBV23-1 is given ORF status, its function remaining uncertain. Trimming left V 4 bases short and J 8 bases short, with 8 bases between. The CDR3 runs to 11 residues. Here the CDR3 DNA reads TGCGCCAGCAGTCCAGGGAGAGGCTACACCTTC. Translating gives CASSPGRGYTF.

In this sample, this clone turned up once. The rearrangement uses TRBV4-2 and TRBJ1-2, with D perhaps TRBD1 (6 bases). The CDR3 is 17 amino acids. V shed 0 bases and J shed 3 bases, with 17 bases lying between them. Germline loops: CDR1 LGHNA, CDR2 YNFKEQ. CDR3 in amino acids: CASSQDLGAGAYYGYTF. Here the CDR3 DNA reads TGTGCCAGCAGCCAAGATTTGGGGGCAGGGGCATACTATGGCTACACCTTC.

The CDR3 bases are TGTGCCAGCAGACCGAGTGGGTCTGGGGCCAACGTCCTGACTTTC. The encoded protein is CASRPSGSGANVLTF. The rearrangement joins TRBV14 to TRBJ2-6; no clear D gene. This CDR3 spans 15 amino acids. Germline V gives CDR1 SGHDN, CDR2 FVKESK. The V and J ends lost 6 bases and 1 base respectively, with 10 bases between them. The variable domain in full, with the rest retrieved from reference TRBV14 and TRBJ2-6, is EAGVTQFPSHSVIEKGQTVTLRCDPISGHDNLYWYRRVMGKEIKFLLHFVKESKQDESGMPNNRFLAERTGGTYSTLKVQPAELEDSGVYFCASRPSGSGANVLTFGAGSRLTVL.

This clone was detected once. The chain has TRBV5-1 and TRBJ1-4; tentative D call: TRBD1 (6 bases). This CDR3 has 17 amino acids. Germline V gives CDR1 SGHRS, CDR2 YFSETQ. Trimming stripped 2 bases from V and 3 bases from J, with 17 bases between. The CDR3 loop reads CASSFAGNRASNEKLFF. The CDR3 nucleotides are TGCGCCAGCAGCTTTGCGGGCAACAGGGCCTCTAATGAAAAACTGTTTTTT. The full variable domain, its missing parts supplied by reference TRBV5-1 and TRBJ1-4, is KAGVTQTPRYLIKTRGQQVTLSCSPISGHRSVSWYQQTPGQGLQFLFEYFSETQRNKGNFPGRFSGRQFSNSRSEMNVSTLELGDSALYLCASSFAGNRASNEKLFFGSGTQLSVL.

V and J are TRBV7-9 and TRBJ2-1, with a tentative D call TRBD1 (7 bases). The V gene's germline CDR1 is SEHNR and CDR2 FQNEAQ (reference sequence). Trimming shortened V by 5 bases and J by 8 bases, and 28 bases separated the two germline ends. CDR3 length equals 18 residues. The CDR3 loop is CASSQVGQGGPPRDEQFF. As DNA, the CDR3 is TGTGCCAGCAGCCAAGTCGGGCAGGGGGGCCCTCCCAGGGATGAGCAGTTCTTC.